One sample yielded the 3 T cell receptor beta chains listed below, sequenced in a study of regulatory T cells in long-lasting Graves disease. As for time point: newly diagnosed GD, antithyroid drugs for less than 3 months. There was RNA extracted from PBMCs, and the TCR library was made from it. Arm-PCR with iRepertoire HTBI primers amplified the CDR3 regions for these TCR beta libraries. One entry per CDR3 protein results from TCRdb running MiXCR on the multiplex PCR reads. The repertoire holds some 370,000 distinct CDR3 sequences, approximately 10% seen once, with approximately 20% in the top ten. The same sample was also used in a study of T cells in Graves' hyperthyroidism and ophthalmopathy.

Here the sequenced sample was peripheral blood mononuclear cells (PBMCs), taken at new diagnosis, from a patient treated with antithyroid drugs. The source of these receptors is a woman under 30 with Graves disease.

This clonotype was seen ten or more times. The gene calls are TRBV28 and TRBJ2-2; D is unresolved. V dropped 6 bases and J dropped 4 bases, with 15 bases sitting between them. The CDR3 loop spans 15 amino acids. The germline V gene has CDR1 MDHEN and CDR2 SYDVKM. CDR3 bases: TGTGCCAGCAGGCTAACCGAGTTTTTCACCGGGGAGCTGTTTTTT. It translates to CASRLTEFFTGELFF. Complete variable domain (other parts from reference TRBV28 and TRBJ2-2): DVKVTQSSRYLVKRTGEKVFLECVQDMDHENMFWYRQDPGLGLRLIYFSYDVKMKEKGDIPEGYSVSREKKERFSLILESASTNQTSMYLCASRLTEFFTGELFFGEGSRLTVL.

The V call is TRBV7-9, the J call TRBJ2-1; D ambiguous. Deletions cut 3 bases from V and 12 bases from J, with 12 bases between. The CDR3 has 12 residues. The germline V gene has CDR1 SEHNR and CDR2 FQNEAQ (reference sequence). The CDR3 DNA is TGTGCCAGCAGCTTTATTACGGCAGGGCAGTTCTTC. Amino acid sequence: CASSFITAGQFF.

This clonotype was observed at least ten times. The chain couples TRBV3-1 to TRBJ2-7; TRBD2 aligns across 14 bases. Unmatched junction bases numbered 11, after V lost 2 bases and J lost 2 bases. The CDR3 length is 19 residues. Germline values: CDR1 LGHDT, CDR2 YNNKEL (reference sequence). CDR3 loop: CASSQWTSGRWTSTYEQYF. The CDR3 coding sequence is TGTGCCAGCAGCCAATGGACTAGCGGGAGGTGGACGTCAACCTACGAGCAGTACTTC.